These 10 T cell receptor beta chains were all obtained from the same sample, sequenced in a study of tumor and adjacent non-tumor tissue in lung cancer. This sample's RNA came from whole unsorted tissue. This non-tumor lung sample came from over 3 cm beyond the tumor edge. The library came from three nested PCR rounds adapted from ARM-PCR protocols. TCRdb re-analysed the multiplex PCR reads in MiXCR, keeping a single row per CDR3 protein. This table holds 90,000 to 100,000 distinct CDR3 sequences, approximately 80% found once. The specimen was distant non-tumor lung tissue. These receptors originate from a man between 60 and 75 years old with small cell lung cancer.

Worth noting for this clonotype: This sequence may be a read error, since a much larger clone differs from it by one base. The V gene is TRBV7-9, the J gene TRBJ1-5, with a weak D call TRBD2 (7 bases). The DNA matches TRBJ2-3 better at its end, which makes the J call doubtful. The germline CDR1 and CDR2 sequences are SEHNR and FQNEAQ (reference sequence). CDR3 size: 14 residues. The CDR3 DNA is TGTGCCAGCAGCTCTGCGGGGGCGGGGCAGCCCCAGTATTTT. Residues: CASSSAGAGQPQYF.

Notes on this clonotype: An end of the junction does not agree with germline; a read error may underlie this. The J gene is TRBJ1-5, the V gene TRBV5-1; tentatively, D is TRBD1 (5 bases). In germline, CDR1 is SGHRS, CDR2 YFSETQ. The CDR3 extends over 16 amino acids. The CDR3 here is CASTLAGPGGGQPQHF. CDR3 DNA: TGCGCCAGCACCTTGGCCGGGCCGGGGGGGGGTCAGCCCCAGCATTTT.

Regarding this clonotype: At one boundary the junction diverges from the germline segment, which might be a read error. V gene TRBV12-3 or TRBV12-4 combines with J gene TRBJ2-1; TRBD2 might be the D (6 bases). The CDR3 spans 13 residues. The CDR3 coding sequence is TGTGCCAGCAGTCCGATTTACGGGGGTGAGCAGTTATTC. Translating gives CASSPIYGGEQLF.

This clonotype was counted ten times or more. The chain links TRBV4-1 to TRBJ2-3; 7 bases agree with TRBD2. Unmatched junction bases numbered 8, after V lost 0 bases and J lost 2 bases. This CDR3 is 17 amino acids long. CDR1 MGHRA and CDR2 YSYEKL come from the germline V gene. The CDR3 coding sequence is TGCGCCAGCAGCCAAGAGACGGCGGGAGCCTCCACAGATACGCAGTATTTT. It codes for CASSQETAGASTDTQYF.

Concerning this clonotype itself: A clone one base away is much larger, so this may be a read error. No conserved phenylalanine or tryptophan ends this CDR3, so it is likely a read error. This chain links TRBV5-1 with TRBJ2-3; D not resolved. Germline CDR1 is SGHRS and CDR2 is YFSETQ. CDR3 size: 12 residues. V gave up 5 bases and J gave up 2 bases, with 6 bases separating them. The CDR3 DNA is TGCGCCAGCAGGTCCATCACAGATACGCAGTATTCT. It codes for CASRSITDTQYS.

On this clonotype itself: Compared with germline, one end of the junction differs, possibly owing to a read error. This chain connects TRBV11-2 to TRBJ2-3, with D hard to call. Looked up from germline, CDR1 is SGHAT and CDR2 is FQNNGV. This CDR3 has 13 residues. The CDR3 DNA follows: TGTGGCAGCAGCTACCGAACCACAGATGCGCAGTATTTT. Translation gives CGSSYRTTDAQYF.

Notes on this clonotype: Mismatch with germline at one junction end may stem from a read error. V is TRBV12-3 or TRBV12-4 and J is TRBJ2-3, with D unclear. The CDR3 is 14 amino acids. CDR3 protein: CASSVRFFTDTQYF. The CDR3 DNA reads TGTGCCAGCAGCGTTAGATTTTTCACAGATACACAGTATTTT.

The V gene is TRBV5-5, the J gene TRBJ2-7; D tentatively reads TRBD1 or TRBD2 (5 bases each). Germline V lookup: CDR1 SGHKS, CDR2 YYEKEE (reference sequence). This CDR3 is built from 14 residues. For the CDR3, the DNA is TGTGCCAGCAGCCCGGGACCGCATCTCTACGAGCAGTATGTC. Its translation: CASSPGPHLYEQYV.

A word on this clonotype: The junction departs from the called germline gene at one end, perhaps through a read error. In DNA, the CDR3 is TGCGCCAGCGGCCAAGATTATTCCGGGAGCAATCAGCCCCAACATTTT. Its protein is CASGQDYSGSNQPQHF. The chain has TRBV4-1 and TRBJ1-5, with no clear D. CDR1 is MGHRA and CDR2 is YSYEKL in the germline V gene. CDR3 length: 16 amino acids.

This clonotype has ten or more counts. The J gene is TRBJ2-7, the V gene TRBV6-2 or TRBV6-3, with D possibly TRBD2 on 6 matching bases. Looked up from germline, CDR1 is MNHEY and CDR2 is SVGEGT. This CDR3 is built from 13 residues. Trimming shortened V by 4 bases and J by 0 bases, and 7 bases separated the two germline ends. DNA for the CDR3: TGTGCCAGCAGTTGGGACTCCTCCTACGAGCAGTACGTC. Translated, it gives CASSWDSSYEQYV.